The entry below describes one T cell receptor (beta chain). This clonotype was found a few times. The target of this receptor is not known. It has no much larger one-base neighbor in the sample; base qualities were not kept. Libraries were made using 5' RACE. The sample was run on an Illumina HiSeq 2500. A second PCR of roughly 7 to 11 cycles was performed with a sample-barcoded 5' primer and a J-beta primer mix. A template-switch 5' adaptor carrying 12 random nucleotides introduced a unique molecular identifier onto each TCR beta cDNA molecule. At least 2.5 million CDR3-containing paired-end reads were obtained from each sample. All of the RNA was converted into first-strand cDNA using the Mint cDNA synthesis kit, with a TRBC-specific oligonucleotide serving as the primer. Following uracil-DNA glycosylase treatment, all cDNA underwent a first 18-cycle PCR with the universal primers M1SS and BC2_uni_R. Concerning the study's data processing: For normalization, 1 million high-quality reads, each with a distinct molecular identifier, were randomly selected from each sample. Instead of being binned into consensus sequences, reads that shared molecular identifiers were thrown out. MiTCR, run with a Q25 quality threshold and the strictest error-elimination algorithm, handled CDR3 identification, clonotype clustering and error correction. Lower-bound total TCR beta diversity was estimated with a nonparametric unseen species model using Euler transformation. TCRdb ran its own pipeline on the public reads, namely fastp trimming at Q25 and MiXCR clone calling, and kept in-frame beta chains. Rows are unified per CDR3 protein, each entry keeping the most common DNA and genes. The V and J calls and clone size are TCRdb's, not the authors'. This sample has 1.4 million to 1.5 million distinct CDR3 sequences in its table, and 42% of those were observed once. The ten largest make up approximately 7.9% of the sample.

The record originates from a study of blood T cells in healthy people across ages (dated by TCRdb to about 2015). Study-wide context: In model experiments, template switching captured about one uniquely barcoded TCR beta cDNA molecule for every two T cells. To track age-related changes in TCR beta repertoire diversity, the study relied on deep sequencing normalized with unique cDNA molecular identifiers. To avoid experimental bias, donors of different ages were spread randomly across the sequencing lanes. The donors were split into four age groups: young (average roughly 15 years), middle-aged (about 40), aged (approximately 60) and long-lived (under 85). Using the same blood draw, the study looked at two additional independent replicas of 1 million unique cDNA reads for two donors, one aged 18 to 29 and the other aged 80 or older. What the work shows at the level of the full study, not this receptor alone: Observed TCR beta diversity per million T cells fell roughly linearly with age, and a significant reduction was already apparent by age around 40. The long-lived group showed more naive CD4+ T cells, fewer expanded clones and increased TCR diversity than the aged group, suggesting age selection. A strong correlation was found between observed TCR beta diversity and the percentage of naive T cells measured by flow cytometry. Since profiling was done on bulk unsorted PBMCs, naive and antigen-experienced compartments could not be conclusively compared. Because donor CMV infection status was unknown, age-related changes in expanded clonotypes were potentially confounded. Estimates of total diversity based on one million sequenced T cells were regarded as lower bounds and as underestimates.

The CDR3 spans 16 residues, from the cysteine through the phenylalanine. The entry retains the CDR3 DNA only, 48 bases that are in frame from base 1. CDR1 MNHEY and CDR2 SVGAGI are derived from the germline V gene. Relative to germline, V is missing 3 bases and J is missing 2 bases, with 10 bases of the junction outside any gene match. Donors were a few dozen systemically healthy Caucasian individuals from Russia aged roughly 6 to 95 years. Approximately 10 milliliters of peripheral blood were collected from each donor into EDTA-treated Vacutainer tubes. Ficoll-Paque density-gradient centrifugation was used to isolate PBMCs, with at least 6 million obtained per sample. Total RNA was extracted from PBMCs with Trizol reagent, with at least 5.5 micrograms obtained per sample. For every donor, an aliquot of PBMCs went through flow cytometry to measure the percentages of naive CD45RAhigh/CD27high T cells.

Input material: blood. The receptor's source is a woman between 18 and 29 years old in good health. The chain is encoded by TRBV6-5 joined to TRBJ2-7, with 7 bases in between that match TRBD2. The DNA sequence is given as TGTGCCAGCAGTTATTCTAGCGGCGGGAGTACCTACGAGCAGTACTTC. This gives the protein CASSYSSGGSTYEQYF.